This T cell receptor (beta chain) comes out of a study of blood T cell repertoires in COVID-19. Researchers sorted participants into cohorts using their self-reported clinical history. Each recovered donor of Cohort 3 presented with two negative PCRs, clearance, or symptom resolution. This table comes from immunoSEQ multiplex PCR, and its TCRdb copy is limited to in-frame clones, with some not included. The profile shows 190,000 or so clones, more than 70% of them singletons. Trimming left V 4 bases short and J 0 bases short, with 17 bases between. This CDR3 region has 17 residues. CDR1 and CDR2 from the germline V gene are SGHRS and YFSETQ.

This receptor was identified in a woman aged 25 to 39 who had recovered from COVID-19. V and J are TRBV5-1 and TRBJ2-1; no definite D call. The sequenced sample consisted of PBMCs or T cells enriched from blood (not recorded which). Here the CDR3 DNA reads TGCGCCAGCAGCCCACTAACCCAGCAGAGCTCCTACAATGAGCAGTTCTTC. It is translated as CASSPLTQQSSYNEQFF.